The T cell receptor beta chain under discussion was sequenced for a study of shared clonotypes between healthy human individuals. Overall study context: The study enrolled two women and a few men aged 18 to 49.

Assay: immunoSEQ multiplex PCR; the TCRdb copy retains only in-frame clones and omits some. Among 2,100,000 or so clones listed, more than 90% were seen once. Whole-study findings and limits: Across a handful of donors, naive CD4 shared 5% to 6%, naive CD8 over 3%, memory CD4 roughly 2.5%, memory CD8 0.4%.

Comments on this clone: Antigen unknown.

CDR3 length: 13 residues. V was shortened by 4 bases and J by 14 bases, with 18 bases between the two germline ends. Germline V gene data show CDR1 as SGHDT and CDR2 as YYEEEE. The TCR sequence derives from a man younger than 35 in good health. The specimen sequenced was naive CD4+ T cells sorted from blood. Specified subset: CD45RA+ positively selected. The J gene is TRBJ1-4, the V gene TRBV5-6, with D tentatively TRBD1 (5 bases). CDR3 coding DNA: TGTGCCAGCAGCGACGAATACACGGGACTCCTGTTTTTT. Translating gives CASSDEYTGLLFF. The whole variable domain, filled in from reference TRBV5-6 and TRBJ1-4, reads DAGVTQSPTHLIKTRGQQVTLRCSPKSGHDTVSWYQQALGQGPQFIFQYYEEEERQRGNFPDRFSGHQFPNYSSELNVNALLLGDSALYLCASSDEYTGLLFFGSGTQLSVL.